The T cell receptor (beta chain) described here comes from a study of response to subunit inactivated influenza vaccine. Overall study results and limits: There was a suggestion from the authors that each seasonal influenza vaccination recruits few new T cells.

As to this clonotype: What it binds is unknown.

TCRdb independently ran MiXCR on the RT-PCR reads; one entry per CDR3 protein. The sample records about 530,000 distinct CDR3 sequences, approximately 12% being singletons. Germline CDR1 and CDR2: MDHEN and SYDVKM. Between the trimmed V and J ends, which lost 3 bases and 5 bases, there was a span of 17 bases. The length of the CDR3 is 15 residues. The chain couples TRBV28 to TRBJ2-7, with D maybe TRBD1 (5 bases). This receptor was obtained from a man aged 50 to 59 who received an inactivated influenza vaccine. Sequenced here: PBMCs from blood, sampled on the day of vaccination. This CDR3 reads CASSLFPPGFNEQYF. CDR3 nucleotides: TGTGCCAGCAGTTTGTTTCCCCCAGGGTTCAACGAGCAGTACTTC.